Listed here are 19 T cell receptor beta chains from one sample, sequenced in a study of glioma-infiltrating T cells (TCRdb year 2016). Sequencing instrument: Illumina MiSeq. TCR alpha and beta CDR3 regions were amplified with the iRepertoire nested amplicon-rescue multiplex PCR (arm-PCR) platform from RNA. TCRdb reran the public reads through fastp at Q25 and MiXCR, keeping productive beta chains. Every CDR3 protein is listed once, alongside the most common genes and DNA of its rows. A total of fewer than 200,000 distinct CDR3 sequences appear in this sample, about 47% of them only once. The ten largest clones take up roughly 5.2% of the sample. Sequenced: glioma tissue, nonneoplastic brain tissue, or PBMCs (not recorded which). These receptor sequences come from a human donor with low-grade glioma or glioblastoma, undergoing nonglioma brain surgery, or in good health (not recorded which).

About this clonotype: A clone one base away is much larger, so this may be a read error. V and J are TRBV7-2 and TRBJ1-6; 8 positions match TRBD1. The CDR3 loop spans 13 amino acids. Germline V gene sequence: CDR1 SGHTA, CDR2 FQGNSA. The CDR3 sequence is CASRRTGNSPIHF. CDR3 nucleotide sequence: TGTGCCAGCAGGCGGACAGGGAATTCACCCATCCACTTT.

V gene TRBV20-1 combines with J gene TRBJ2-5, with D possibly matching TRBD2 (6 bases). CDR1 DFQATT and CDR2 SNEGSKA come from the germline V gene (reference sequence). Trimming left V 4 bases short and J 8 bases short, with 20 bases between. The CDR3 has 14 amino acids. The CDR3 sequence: CSATGLGELFTQYF. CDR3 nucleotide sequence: TGCAGTGCTACGGGACTGGGCGAACTCTTTACCCAGTACTTC.

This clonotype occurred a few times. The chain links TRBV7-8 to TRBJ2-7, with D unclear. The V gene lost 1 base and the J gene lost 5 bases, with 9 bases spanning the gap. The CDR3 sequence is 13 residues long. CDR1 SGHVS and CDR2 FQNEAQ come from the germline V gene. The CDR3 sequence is CASSLGDRHEQYF. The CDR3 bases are TGTGCCAGCAGCTTAGGGGATAGGCACGAGCAGTACTTC.

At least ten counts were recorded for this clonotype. CDR3 bases: TGTGCCAGCAGACCAGCGGGACAATATATCCGGGTGGATGAGCAGTTCTTC. Translation: CASRPAGQYIRVDEQFF. The V gene is TRBV28, the J gene TRBJ2-1, with D maybe TRBD2 (7 bases). Germline CDR1 reads MDHEN; CDR2 reads SYDVKM. The CDR3 is 17 amino acids. The V end was cut by 6 bases, the J end by 8 bases, with 26 bases between.

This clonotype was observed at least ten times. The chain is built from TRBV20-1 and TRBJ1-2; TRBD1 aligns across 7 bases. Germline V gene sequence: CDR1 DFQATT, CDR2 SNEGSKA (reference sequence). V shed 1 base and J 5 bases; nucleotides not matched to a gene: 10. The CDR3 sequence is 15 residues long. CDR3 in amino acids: CSARGIGTDDYGYTF. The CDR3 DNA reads TGCAGTGCTAGAGGAATTGGGACAGACGATTATGGCTACACCTTC.

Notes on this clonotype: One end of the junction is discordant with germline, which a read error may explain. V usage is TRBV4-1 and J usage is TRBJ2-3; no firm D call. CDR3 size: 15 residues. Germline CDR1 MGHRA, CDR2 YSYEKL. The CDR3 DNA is TGCGCCAGCAGACAAGGTACACCAAGCACAGATACGCAGTATTTT. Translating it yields CASRQGTPSTDTQYF.

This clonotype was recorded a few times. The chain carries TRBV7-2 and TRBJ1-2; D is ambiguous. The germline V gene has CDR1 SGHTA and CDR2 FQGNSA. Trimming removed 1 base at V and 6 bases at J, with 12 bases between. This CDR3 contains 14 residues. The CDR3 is CASSLGNSYDGYTF. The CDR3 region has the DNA TGTGCCAGCAGCTTAGGTAACAGCTACGATGGCTACACCTTC.

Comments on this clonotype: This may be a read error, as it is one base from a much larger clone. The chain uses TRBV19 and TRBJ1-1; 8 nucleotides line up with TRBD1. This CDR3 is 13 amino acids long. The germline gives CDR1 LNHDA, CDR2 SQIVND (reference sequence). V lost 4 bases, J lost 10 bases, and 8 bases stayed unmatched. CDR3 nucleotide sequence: TGTGCCAGTAGTAGCAACGACAGGGGTCGAGCTTTCTTT. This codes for CASSSNDRGRAFF.

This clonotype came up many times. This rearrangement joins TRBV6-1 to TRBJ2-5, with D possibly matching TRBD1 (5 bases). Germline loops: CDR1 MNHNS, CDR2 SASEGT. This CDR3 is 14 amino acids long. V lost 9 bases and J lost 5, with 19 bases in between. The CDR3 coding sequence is TGTGCCAGTCGTGGAGACAGTGAACCGGAGACCCAGTACTTC. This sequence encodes CASRGDSEPETQYF.

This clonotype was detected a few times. This CDR3 is CASSLTVILDEQFF. The CDR3 bases are TGTGCCAGCAGCTTGACTGTTATTTTAGATGAGCAGTTCTTC. The chain is built from TRBV13 and TRBJ2-1; D uncertain. From germline, CDR1 is PRHDT and CDR2 FYEKMQ (reference sequence). The CDR3 runs to 14 residues. Trimming shortened V by 3 bases and J by 8 bases, and 14 bases separated the two germline ends.

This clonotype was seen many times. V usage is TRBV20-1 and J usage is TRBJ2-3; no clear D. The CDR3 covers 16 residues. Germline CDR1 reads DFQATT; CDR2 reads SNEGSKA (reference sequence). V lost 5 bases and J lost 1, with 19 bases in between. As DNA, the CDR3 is TGCAGTGCTTCGATCGATTCTAGTAGCCGCACAGATACGCAGTATTTT. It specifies CSASIDSSSRTDTQYF.

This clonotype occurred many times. Here the CDR3 reads CASSLAMESETQYF. The CDR3 DNA sequence: TGTGCCAGCAGCTTAGCTATGGAGTCGGAGACCCAGTACTTC. The chain joins TRBV7-2 to TRBJ2-5; D gene ambiguous. Germline lookup yields CDR1 SGHTA and CDR2 FQGNSA. V was pared by 0 bases and J by 5 bases, with 10 bases between. The CDR3 spans 14 residues.

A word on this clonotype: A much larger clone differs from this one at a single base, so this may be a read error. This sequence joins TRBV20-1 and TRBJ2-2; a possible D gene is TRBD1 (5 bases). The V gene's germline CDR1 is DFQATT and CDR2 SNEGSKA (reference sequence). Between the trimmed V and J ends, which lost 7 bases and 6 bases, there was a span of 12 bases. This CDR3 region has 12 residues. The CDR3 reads CSDSLGPGELFF. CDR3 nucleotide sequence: TGCAGTGATAGCCTGGGGCCCGGGGAGCTGTTTTTT.

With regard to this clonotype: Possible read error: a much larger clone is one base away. CDR3 coding DNA: TGTGCCTGCAGGGGTAGCCCCCCACGCACAGATACGCAGTATTTT. Translation: CACRGSPPRTDTQYF. V gene TRBV6-6 combines with J gene TRBJ2-3, with a weak D call TRBD1 (6 bases). There are 15 residues in the CDR3. Per germline, CDR1 MNHNY and CDR2 SVGAGI (reference sequence).

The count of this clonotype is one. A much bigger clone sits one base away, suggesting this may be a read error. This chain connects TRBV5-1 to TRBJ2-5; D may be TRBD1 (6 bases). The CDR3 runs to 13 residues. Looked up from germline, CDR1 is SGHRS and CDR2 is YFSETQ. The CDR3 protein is CVSSLDSAETQYF. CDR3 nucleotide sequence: TGCGTCAGCAGCTTGGACAGTGCAGAGACCCAGTACTTC.

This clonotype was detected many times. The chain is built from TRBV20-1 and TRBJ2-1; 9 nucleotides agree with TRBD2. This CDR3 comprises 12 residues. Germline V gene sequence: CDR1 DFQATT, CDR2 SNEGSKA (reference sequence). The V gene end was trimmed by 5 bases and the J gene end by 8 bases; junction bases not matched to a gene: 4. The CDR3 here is CSAPRTSDEQFF. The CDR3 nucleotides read TGCAGTGCTCCAAGGACTAGCGATGAGCAGTTCTTC.

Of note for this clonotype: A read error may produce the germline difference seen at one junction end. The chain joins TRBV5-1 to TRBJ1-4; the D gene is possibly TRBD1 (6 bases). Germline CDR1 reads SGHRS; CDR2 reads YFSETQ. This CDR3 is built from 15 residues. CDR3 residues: CASSLRGDTNEKMFF. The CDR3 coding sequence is TGCGCCAGCAGCCTCAGGGGAGACACTAATGAAAAAATGTTTTTT. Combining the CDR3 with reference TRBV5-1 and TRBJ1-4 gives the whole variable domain KAGVTQTPRYLIKTRGQQVTLSCSPISGHRSVSWYQQTPGQGLQFLFEYFSETQRNKGNFPGRFSGRQFSNSRSEMNVSTLELGDSALYLCASSLRGDTNEKMFFGSGTQLSVL.

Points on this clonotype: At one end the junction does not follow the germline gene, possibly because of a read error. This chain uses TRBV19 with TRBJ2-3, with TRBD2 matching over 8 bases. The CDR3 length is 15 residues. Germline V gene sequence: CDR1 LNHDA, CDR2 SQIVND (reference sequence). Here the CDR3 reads CASTSSGNGVDTKYF. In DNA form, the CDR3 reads TGTGCCAGCACCAGTAGCGGGAATGGCGTAGATACGAAGTATTTT.

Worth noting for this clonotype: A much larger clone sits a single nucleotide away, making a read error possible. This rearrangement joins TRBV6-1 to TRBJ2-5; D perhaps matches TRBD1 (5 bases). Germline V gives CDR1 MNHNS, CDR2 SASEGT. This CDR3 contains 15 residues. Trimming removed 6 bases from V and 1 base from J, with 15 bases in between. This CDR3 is CASRLGVNGQETQYF. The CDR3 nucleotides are TGTGCCAGCAGATTAGGGGTAAACGGCCAAGAGACCCAGTACTTC.